This T cell receptor beta chain was sequenced in a study of cytomegalovirus exposure and HLA in healthy donors. Regarding the study as a whole: The TCR clusters that emerged in the first cohort tended, a later analysis found, to co-occur in the approximately 110 validation repertoires.

Assay: immunoSEQ multiplex PCR; the TCRdb copy retains only in-frame clones and omits some. Of about 160,000 clones listed, 86% are singletons. CDR1 and CDR2 from the germline V gene are SGHTA and FQGNSA. The CDR3 is 13 residues long. V lost 1 base and J lost 4, with 7 bases in between. As concerns this clone: Antigen specificity is unknown.

V and J are TRBV7-2 and TRBJ1-2; D unresolved. The clonotype originates from a woman aged 18-30 years in good health and CMV-seronegative. Material for sequencing was PBMCs. The CDR3 DNA reads as TGTGCCAGCAGCTTAGGGCAGATCTATGGCTACACCTTC. It codes for CASSLGQIYGYTF.